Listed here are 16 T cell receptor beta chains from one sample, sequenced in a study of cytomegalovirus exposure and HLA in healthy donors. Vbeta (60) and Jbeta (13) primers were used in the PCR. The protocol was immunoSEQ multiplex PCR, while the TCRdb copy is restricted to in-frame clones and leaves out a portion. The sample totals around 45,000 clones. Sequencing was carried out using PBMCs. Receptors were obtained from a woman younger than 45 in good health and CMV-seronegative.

This chain's CDR3 is CAWSVSYEQFF. The CDR3 region has the DNA TGTGCCTGGAGTGTATCCTATGAGCAGTTCTTC. This chain links TRBV30 with TRBJ2-1; unclear D gene. Germline V gives CDR1 GTSNPN, CDR2 SVGIG (reference sequence). Trimming cost V 0 bases and J 8 bases, with 5 bases left between them. The CDR3 totals 11 residues.

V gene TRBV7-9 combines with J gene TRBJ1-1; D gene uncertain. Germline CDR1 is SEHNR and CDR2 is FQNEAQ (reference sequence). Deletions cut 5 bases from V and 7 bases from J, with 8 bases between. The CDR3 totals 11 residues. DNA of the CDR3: TGTGCCAGCAGCCCACTAGTTGAAGCTTTCTTT. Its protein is CASSPLVEAFF. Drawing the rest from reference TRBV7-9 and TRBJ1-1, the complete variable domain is DTGVSQNPRHKITKRGQNVTFRCDPISEHNRLYWYRQTLGQGPEFLTYFQNEAQLEKSRLLSDRFSAERPKGSFSTLEIQRTEQGDSAMYLCASSPLVEAFFGQGTRLTVV.

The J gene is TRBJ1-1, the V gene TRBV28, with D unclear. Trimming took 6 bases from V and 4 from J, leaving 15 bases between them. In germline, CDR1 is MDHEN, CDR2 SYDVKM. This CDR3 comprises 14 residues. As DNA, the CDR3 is TGTGCCAGCAGCCCAATCCGTGAGGCCACTGAAGCTTTCTTT. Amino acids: CASSPIREATEAFF.

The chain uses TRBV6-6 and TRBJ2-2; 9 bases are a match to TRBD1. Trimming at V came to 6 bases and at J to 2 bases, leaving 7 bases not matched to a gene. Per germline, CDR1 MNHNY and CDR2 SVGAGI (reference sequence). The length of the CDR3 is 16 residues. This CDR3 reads CASSPPGQGNTGELFF. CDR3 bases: TGTGCCAGCAGCCCACCGGGACAGGGTAACACCGGGGAGCTGTTTTTT.

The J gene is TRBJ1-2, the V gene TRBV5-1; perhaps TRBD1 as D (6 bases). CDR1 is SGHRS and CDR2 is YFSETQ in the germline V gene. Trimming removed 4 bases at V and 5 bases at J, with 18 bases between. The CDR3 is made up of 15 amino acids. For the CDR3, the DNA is TGCGCCAGCAGCCATGACAGGACACCCCTATATGGCTACACCTTC. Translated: CASSHDRTPLYGYTF.

CDR3 amino acids: CSVESGGGNTIYF. CDR3 DNA: TGCAGCGTTGAGTCAGGAGGAGGAAACACCATATATTTT. The chain employs TRBV29-1 and TRBJ1-3; no definite D call. The germline V and J ends were trimmed by 3 bases and 4 bases, with 10 bases remaining between them. Per the germline V gene, CDR1 is SQVTM and CDR2 is ANQGSEA. CDR3 size: 13 residues.

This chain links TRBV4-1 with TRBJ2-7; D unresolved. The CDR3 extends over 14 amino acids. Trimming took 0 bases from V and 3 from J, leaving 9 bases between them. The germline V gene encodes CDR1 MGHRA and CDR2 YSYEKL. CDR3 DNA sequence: TGCGCCAGCAGCCAAGATCAGGTACACTACGAGCAGTACTTC. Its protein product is CASSQDQVHYEQYF.

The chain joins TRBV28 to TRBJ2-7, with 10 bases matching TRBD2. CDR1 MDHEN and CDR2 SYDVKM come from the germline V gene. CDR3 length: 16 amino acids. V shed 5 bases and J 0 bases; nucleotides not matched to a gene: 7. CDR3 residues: CASSAPSGRVSYEQYF. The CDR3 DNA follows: TGTGCCAGCAGTGCCCCAAGCGGGAGGGTCTCCTACGAGCAGTACTTC. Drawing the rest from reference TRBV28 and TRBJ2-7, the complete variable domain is DVKVTQSSRYLVKRTGEKVFLECVQDMDHENMFWYRQDPGLGLRLIYFSYDVKMKEKGDIPEGYSVSREKKERFSLILESASTNQTSMYLCASSAPSGRVSYEQYFGPGTRLTVT.

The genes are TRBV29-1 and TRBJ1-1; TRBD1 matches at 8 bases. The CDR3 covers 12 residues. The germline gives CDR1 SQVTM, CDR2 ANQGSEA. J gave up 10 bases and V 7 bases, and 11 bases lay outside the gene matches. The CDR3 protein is CSALGQGILAFF. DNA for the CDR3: TGCAGCGCCTTAGGACAGGGAATCTTAGCTTTCTTT. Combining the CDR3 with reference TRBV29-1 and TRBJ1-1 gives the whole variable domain SAVISQKPSRDICQRGTSLTIQCQVDSQVTMMFWYRQQPGQSLTLIATANQGSEATYESGFVIDKFPISRPNLTFSTLTVSNMSPEDSSIYLCSALGQGILAFFGQGTRLTVV.

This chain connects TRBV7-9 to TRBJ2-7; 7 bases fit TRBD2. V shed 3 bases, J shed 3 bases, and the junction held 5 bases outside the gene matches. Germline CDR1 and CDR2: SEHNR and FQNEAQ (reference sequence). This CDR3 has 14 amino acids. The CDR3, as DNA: TGTGCCAGCAGCTTGGGGGTAGCGGGCTACGAGCAGTACTTC. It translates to CASSLGVAGYEQYF.

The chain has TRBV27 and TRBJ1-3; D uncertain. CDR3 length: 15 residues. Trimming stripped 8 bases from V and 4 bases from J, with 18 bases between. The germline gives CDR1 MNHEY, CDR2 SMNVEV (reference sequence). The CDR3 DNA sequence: TGTGCCAGCCGGTCAGGTCGACATGCAGGAAACACCATATATTTT. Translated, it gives CASRSGRHAGNTIYF.

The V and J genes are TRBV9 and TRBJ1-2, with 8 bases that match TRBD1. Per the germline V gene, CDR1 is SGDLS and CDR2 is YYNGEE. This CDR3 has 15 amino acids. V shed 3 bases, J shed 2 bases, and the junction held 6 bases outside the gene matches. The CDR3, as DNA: TGTGCCAGCAGCGACAGACAGGGGCTCAACTATGGCTACACCTTC. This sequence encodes CASSDRQGLNYGYTF.

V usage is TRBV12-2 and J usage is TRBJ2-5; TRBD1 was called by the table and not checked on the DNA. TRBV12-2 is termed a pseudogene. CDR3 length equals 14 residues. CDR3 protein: CASRPGTGQETQYF. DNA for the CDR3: TGTGCAAGTCGCCCAGGGACAGGGCAAGAGACCCAGTACTTC.

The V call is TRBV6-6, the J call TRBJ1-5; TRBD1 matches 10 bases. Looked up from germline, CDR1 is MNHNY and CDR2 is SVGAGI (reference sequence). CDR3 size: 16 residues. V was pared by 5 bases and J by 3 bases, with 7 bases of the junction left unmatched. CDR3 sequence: CASSHPGQGYNQPQHF. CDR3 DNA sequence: TGTGCCAGCAGTCACCCGGGACAGGGGTACAATCAGCCCCAGCATTTT.

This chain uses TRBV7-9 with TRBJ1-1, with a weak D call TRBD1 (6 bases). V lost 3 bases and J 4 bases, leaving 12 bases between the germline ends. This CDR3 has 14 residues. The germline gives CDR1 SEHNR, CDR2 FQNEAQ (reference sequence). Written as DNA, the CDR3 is TGTGCCAGCAGCTTTCCGACAGGCCGCACTGAAGCTTTCTTT. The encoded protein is CASSFPTGRTEAFF.

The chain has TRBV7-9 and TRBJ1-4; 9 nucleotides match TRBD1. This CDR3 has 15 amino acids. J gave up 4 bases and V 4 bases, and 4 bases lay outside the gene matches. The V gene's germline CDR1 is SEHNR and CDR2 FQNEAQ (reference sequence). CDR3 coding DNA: TGTGCCAGCAGCTCCACAGGGGGCATTAATGAAAAACTGTTTTTT. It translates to CASSSTGGINEKLFF.